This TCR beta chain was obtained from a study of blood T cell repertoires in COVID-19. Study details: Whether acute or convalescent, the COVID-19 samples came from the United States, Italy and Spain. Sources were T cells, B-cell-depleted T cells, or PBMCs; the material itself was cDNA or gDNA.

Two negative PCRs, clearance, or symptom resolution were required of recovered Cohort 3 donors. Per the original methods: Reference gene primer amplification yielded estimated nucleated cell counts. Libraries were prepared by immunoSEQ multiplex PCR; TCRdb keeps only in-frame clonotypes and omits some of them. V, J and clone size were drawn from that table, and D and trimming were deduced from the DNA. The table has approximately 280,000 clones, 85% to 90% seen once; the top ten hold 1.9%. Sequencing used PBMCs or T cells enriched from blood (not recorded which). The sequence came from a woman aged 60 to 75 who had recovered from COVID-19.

The CDR3 sequence is CASSRQGPGLVTGNTIYF. The CDR3 DNA reads as TGTGCCAGCAGTCGACAGGGGCCAGGACTGGTTACTGGAAACACCATATATTTT. The rearrangement links TRBV2 to TRBJ1-3, with 8 bases that match TRBD1. J lost 2 bases, V lost 5 bases, and 14 bases had no gene match. The length of the CDR3 is 18 residues. Germline V gene sequence: CDR1 SNHLY, CDR2 FYNNEI. The entire variable domain, with the rest obtained from reference TRBV2 and TRBJ1-3, is as follows: EPEVTQTPSHQVTQMGQEVILRCVPISNHLYFYWYRQILGQKVEFLVSFYNNEISEKSEIFDDQFSVERPDGSNFTLKIRSTKLEDSAMYFCASSRQGPGLVTGNTIYFGEGSWLTVV.